These 10 T cell receptor beta chains originate from one sample sequenced in a study of beta chain features in type 1 diabetes. TCRB transcripts that were expressed got sequenced, as all of the isolated RNA had been reverse transcribed. Generated by immunoSEQ multiplex PCR, the TCRdb table keeps only in-frame clones and is missing some. The data contain approximately 110,000 clones, approximately 37% of them singletons. Sequences were obtained from stem cell memory CD4+ T cells from blood. The source of these receptors is a young woman in good health.

The CDR3 nucleotides are TGCGCCAGCAGCTTCCCCGGGACTAGCGGGGCCGCGACAGATACGCAGTATTTT. Its translation is CASSFPGTSGAATDTQYF. The chain couples TRBV5-1 to TRBJ2-3; 13 bases agree with TRBD2. Germline trimming cut 2 bases from V and 3 bases from J; bases unmatched to any gene: 9. CDR3 length: 18 residues. The germline gives CDR1 SGHRS, CDR2 YFSETQ.

The genes are TRBV9 and TRBJ2-3, with a weak D call TRBD1 (6 bases). The germline V gene encodes CDR1 SGDLS and CDR2 YYNGEE. V was trimmed by 6 bases and J by 0 bases, leaving 11 bases between them. This CDR3 has 14 amino acids. The CDR3 here is CASTRTASTDTQYF. The DNA of the CDR3 is TGTGCCAGCACCCGGACAGCTAGCACAGATACGCAGTATTTT.

The chain has TRBV19 and TRBJ2-2, with 7 bases aligning to TRBD2. Germline V gene lookup returns CDR1 LNHDA and CDR2 SQIVND (reference sequence). Losses at the gene ends were 0 bases for V and 1 base for J; bases not matched to a gene: 2. The CDR3 runs to 16 residues. The CDR3 loop is CASSIDLAENTGELFF. The CDR3 DNA is TGTGCCAGTAGTATAGATCTAGCGGAGAACACCGGGGAGCTGTTTTTT.

The CDR3 DNA follows: TGTGCCACCAGCACCGGACAGAGGTTTCGGACCCAGTACTTC. Translation gives CATSTGQRFRTQYF. This chain uses TRBV15 with TRBJ2-5, with D perhaps TRBD1 (6 bases). CDR1 is LNHNV, CDR2 YYDKDF, per germline (reference sequence). This CDR3 has 14 amino acids. Trimming stripped 4 bases from V and 7 bases from J, with 16 bases between.

The V call is TRBV5-4, the J call TRBJ1-2; D possibly corresponds to TRBD1 (6 bases). The germline V gene encodes CDR1 SGHNT and CDR2 YYREEE (reference sequence). CDR3 length: 13 residues. Deletions cut 4 bases from V and 4 bases from J, with 11 bases between. This CDR3 is CASSLQGSYGYTF. The CDR3 coding sequence is TGTGCCAGCAGCCTACAGGGTAGCTATGGCTACACCTTC.

The chain joins TRBV5-1 to TRBJ2-1, with D unclear. Trimming stripped 3 bases from V and 4 bases from J, with 11 bases between. Germline loops: CDR1 SGHRS, CDR2 YFSETQ. CDR3 length: 14 amino acids. Here the CDR3 DNA reads TGCGCCAGCAGCTATACAAGGCGGTACAATGAGCAGTTCTTC. Its protein is CASSYTRRYNEQFF.

V usage is TRBV5-1 and J usage is TRBJ2-7, with 8 bases fitting TRBD2. Trimming took 0 bases from V and 6 from J; bases not matched to a gene: 8. The CDR3 sequence is 15 residues long. The germline gives CDR1 SGHRS, CDR2 YFSETQ. The CDR3 region has the DNA TGCGCCAGCAGCTTGGATCCCGGGAGGGTCTTCGAGCAGTACTTC. This encodes CASSLDPGRVFEQYF.

CDR3 region: CSVQGRSKNIQYF. DNA of the CDR3: TGCAGCGTACAGGGGAGATCCAAAAACATTCAGTACTTC. The chain recombines TRBV29-1 with TRBJ2-4; TRBD1 matches 7 bases. V lost 6 bases to trimming and J lost 2 bases; unmatched junction nucleotides: 4. The length of the CDR3 is 13 residues. Germline CDR1 and CDR2: SQVTM and ANQGSEA.

This clone was seen more than once but under ten times. This rearrangement joins TRBV11-2 to TRBJ2-1; the D gene is possibly TRBD2 (5 bases). This CDR3 is 13 amino acids long. The V and J ends lost 5 bases and 6 bases respectively, with 11 bases between them. Per germline, CDR1 SGHAT and CDR2 FQNNGV. Here the CDR3 DNA reads TGTGCCAGCAGCAAGCGGTTGCTCAATGAGCAGTTCTTC. This gives the protein CASSKRLLNEQFF.

This chain joins TRBV18 and TRBJ2-1; 8 bases match TRBD1. The CDR3 is 19 amino acids. Trimming removed 0 bases from V and 7 bases from J; junction bases left unmatched: 17. CDR1 and CDR2 (germline): KGHSH, LQKENI. CDR3 amino acids: CASSPPVPRQGSVGNEQFF. The CDR3 bases are TGTGCCAGCTCACCACCAGTACCCCGACAGGGGTCCGTGGGTAATGAGCAGTTCTTC.